This entry is about one T cell receptor (beta chain). This entry belongs to a study of regulatory T cells in long-lasting Graves disease. The time point is: newly diagnosed GD, antithyroid drugs for less than 3 months. Making the TCR library involved RNA that had been extracted from PBMCs. In building TCR beta libraries, iRepertoire HTBI primers were used together with Arm-PCR of CDR3 regions. In TCRdb, the multiplex PCR reads were re-called with MiXCR into one record per CDR3 protein. The sample holds about 540,000 distinct CDR3 sequences, about 13% seen once. Germline CDR1 SGHDT, CDR2 YYEEEE. CDR3 length equals 13 residues. Trimming stripped 3 bases from V and 1 base from J, with 7 bases between. These data also formed part of another study, on T cells in Graves' hyperthyroidism and ophthalmopathy.

The clonotype originates from a young man with Graves disease. The chain couples TRBV5-6 to TRBJ2-5, with unresolved D. The input for sequencing was peripheral blood mononuclear cells (PBMCs), taken at new diagnosis, from a patient treated with antithyroid drugs. CDR3 DNA: TGTGCCAGCAGCTCAGACACCCAAGAGACCCAGTACTTC. Protein product: CASSSDTQETQYF.